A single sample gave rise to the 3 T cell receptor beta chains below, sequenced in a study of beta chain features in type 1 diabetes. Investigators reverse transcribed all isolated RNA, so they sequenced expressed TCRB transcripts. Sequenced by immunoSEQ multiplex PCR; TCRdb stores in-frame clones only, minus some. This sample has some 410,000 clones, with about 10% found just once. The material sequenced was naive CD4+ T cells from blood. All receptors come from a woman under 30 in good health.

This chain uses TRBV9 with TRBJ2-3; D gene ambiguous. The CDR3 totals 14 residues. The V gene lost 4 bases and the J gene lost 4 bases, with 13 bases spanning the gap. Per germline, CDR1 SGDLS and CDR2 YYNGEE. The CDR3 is CASSTWISPDTQYF. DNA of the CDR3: TGTGCCAGCAGCACATGGATCAGCCCAGATACGCAGTATTTT. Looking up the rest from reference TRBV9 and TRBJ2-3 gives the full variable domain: DSGVTQTPKHLITATGQRVTLRCSPRSGDLSVYWYQQSLDQGLQFLIQYYNGEERAKGNILERFSAQQFPDLHSELNLSSLELGDSALYFCASSTWISPDTQYFGPGTRLTVL.

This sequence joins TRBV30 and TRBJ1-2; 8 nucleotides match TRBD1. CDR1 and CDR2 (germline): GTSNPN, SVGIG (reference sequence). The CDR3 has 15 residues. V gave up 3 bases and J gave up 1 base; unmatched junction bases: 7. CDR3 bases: TGTGCCTGGAGGCGACAGGGGACCAATAACTATGGCTACACCTTC. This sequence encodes CAWRRQGTNNYGYTF.

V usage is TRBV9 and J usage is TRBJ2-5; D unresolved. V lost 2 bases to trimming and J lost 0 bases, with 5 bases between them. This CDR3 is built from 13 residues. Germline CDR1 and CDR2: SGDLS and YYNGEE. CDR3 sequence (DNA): TGTGCCAGCAGCGTCGTAGACCAAGAGACCCAGTACTTC. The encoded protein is CASSVVDQETQYF.